Each of the 31 T cell receptor beta chains below was sequenced from the same sample in a study of Graves' ophthalmopathy and Graves' hyperthyroidism. Amplification from RNA transcripts yielded the TCR beta CDR3 regions. An opening RT-PCR round employed HTBI primers and preceded a second-round multiplex PCR. TCRdb reprocessed the multiplex PCR reads with MiXCR, giving one entry per CDR3 protein. The repertoire includes 600,000 to 700,000 distinct CDR3 sequences, about two fifths of them detected once, and about 3.3% sits in the top ten. The specimen was peripheral blood. These receptor sequences come from an adult man with Graves' ophthalmopathy.

The V call is TRBV7-9, the J call TRBJ1-4, with 10 nucleotides matching TRBD1. Germline CDR1 and CDR2: SEHNR and FQNEAQ (reference sequence). The trim removed 5 bases at V and 10 bases at J, leaving 7 bases unmatched. The CDR3 has 14 residues. This chain's CDR3 is CASSAGTGAGKLFF. CDR3 sequence (DNA): TGTGCCAGCAGCGCAGGGACAGGGGCTGGAAAACTGTTTTTT.

This sequence joins TRBV5-1 and TRBJ1-1; 8 bases match TRBD1. V shed 4 bases, J shed 10 bases, and the junction held 12 bases outside the gene matches. Germline V CDR1 and CDR2: SGHRS, YFSETQ. This CDR3 is built from 14 residues. CDR3 protein: CASSPGQAASGAFF. Here the CDR3 DNA reads TGCGCCAGCAGCCCGGGACAGGCCGCCTCTGGAGCTTTCTTT.

Note on this clonotype: A much larger clone differs by one base, so this may be a read error. This rearrangement joins TRBV7-2 to TRBJ1-5; D possibly corresponds to TRBD1 (5 bases). CDR1 SGHTA and CDR2 FQGNSA come from the germline V gene. The CDR3 consists of 15 residues. CDR3 region: CASSQGLGTAGPQHF. CDR3 bases: TGCGCCAGCAGCCAAGGTCTAGGGACCGCGGGGCCCCAGCATTTT.

The chain joins TRBV11-3 to TRBJ1-5; D is uncertain. CDR1 and CDR2 from the germline V gene are SGHNT and YENEEA. The CDR3 sequence is 12 residues long. Trimming stripped 10 bases from V and 5 bases from J, with 12 bases between. The CDR3 is CAICDTDQPQHF. CDR3 nucleotides: TGTGCCATCTGTGATACAGATCAGCCCCAGCATTTT. Full variable domain (remainder filled in from reference TRBV11-3 and TRBJ1-5): EAGVVQSPRYKIIEKKQPVAFWCNPISGHNTLYWYLQNLGQGPELLIRYENEEAVDDSQLPKDRFSAERLKGVDSTLKIQPAELGDSAVYLCAICDTDQPQHFGDGTRLSIL.

Many counts were recorded for this clonotype. This chain connects TRBV27 to TRBJ1-6; no firm D call. Looked up from germline, CDR1 is MNHEY and CDR2 is SMNVEV (reference sequence). Trimming shortened V by 3 bases and J by 7 bases, and 7 bases separated the two germline ends. The CDR3 length is 13 residues. CDR3 residues: CASSFDYNSPLHF. DNA for the CDR3: TGTGCCAGCAGTTTTGACTACAATTCACCCCTCCACTTT.

V usage is TRBV7-9 and J usage is TRBJ2-5, with D perhaps TRBD2 (6 bases). Trimming removed 4 bases from V and 12 bases from J, with 24 bases in between. Germline CDR1 SEHNR, CDR2 FQNEAQ (reference sequence). The CDR3 sequence is 15 residues long. The CDR3: CASSSGLMAYPRKYF. CDR3 nucleotides: TGTGCCAGCAGCTCGGGACTGATGGCCTACCCTAGGAAGTACTTC.

J is TRBJ2-7 and V is TRBV7-2; D is ambiguous. There are 15 residues in the CDR3. V lost 8 bases and J 0 bases, leaving 17 bases between the germline ends. CDR1 and CDR2 (germline): SGHTA, FQGNSA. The CDR3, as DNA: TGTGCCAGCGGCCAACCAAGCGTGAGCTCCTACGAGCAGTACTTC. It encodes CASGQPSVSSYEQYF.

This clonotype was seen a few times. In DNA, the CDR3 is TGTGCCAGCAGCCCCGGGGGCCAGACGGCTTTCTTT. It yields the protein CASSPGGQTAFF. The chain links TRBV12-3 or TRBV12-4 to TRBJ1-1, with D possibly being TRBD1 (6 bases). V lost 6 bases, J lost 11 bases, and 16 bases lay in between. This CDR3 comprises 12 residues.

This clonotype was picked up many times. This chain links TRBV13 with TRBJ1-2; D gene ambiguous. This CDR3 spans 12 amino acids. V shed 2 bases and J shed 4 bases, with 5 bases lying between them. Per germline, CDR1 PRHDT and CDR2 FYEKMQ (reference sequence). This CDR3 is CASSLSFYGYTF. In nucleotides, the CDR3 is TGTGCCAGCAGCTTATCATTCTATGGCTACACCTTC.

The V call is TRBV5-1, the J call TRBJ1-6; TRBD1 matches 9 bases. The germline V gene encodes CDR1 SGHRS and CDR2 YFSETQ. With V trimmed by 0 bases and J by 8 bases, 3 bases remained unmatched. The CDR3 covers 15 residues. CDR3 sequence (DNA): TGCGCCAGCAGCTTGGGACAGGGGGGTGATTCACCCCTCCACTTT. It encodes CASSLGQGGDSPLHF.

This clonotype was seen a few times. The V call is TRBV7-9, the J call TRBJ2-6; D ambiguous. Germline V gene lookup returns CDR1 SEHNR and CDR2 FQNEAQ (reference sequence). The CDR3 is 16 amino acids. The V gene lost 5 bases and the J gene lost 3 bases, with 14 bases spanning the gap. CDR3 in amino acids: CASSPRAAGGANVLTF. Here the CDR3 DNA reads TGTGCCAGCAGCCCTAGGGCGGCTGGTGGGGCCAACGTCCTGACTTTC.

On this clonotype: This may be a read error: a much more frequent sequence differs by one nucleotide. The chain has TRBV20-1 and TRBJ2-5; possibly TRBD1 for D (7 bases). Between the trimmed V and J ends, which lost 6 bases and 3 bases, there was a span of 14 bases. The germline gives CDR1 DFQATT, CDR2 SNEGSKA (reference sequence). The CDR3 extends over 13 amino acids. The CDR3 sequence is CSAVDRTKETQYF. Here the CDR3 DNA reads TGCAGTGCCGTGGACAGGACTAAAGAGACCCAGTACTTC.

This clonotype came up many times. This rearrangement joins TRBV24-1 to TRBJ1-2, with D tentatively TRBD1 (6 bases). The CDR3 has 14 amino acids. V gave up 4 bases and J gave up 4 bases, with 12 bases separating them. From germline, CDR1 is KGHDR and CDR2 SFDVKD. The CDR3 sequence is CATSDSTGTYGYTF. In DNA form, the CDR3 reads TGTGCCACCAGTGACTCTACAGGGACCTATGGCTACACCTTC.

The CDR3 spells CSGLGQGLYYGYTF. The CDR3, as DNA: TGCAGCGGCCTGGGACAGGGCCTCTACTATGGCTACACCTTC. The chain has TRBV29-1 and TRBJ1-2; the match to TRBD1 covers 9 bases. Germline lookup yields CDR1 SQVTM and CDR2 ANQGSEA. The V gene end was trimmed by 7 bases and the J gene end by 3 bases; junction bases not matched to a gene: 9. The CDR3 runs 14 residues.

This chain links TRBV10-3 with TRBJ1-1, with 11 bases identical to TRBD1. The CDR3 length is 13 residues. J was trimmed by 6 bases and V by 9 bases; bases with no gene match: 6. Germline CDR1 is ENHRY and CDR2 is SYGVKD. The CDR3 DNA sequence: TGTGCCATAAGGACAGGGGGCAACTCTGAAGCTTTCTTT. The encoded protein is CAIRTGGNSEAFF.

This clonotype was seen repeatedly, ten times or more. V gene TRBV29-1 combines with J gene TRBJ2-7; 8 bases agree with TRBD2. The CDR3 runs to 13 residues. V lost 6 bases, J lost 0 bases, and 4 bases stayed unmatched. Looked up from germline, CDR1 is SQVTM and CDR2 is ANQGSEA. The CDR3 sequence: CSVPGGSSYEQYF. The DNA of the CDR3 is TGCAGCGTACCGGGAGGGAGCTCCTACGAGCAGTACTTC.

This clonotype appeared a few times. This sequence joins TRBV2 and TRBJ2-7; TRBD2 matches at 7 bases. The CDR3 sequence is 14 residues long. V lost 6 bases, J lost 2 bases, and 7 bases stayed unmatched. The V gene's germline CDR1 is SNHLY and CDR2 FYNNEI. Here the CDR3 reads CASRRTSVAYEQYF. DNA of the CDR3: TGTGCCAGCAGACGAACTAGCGTGGCCTACGAGCAGTACTTC.

In the case of this clonotype: Just one base apart from a much larger clone, this may be a read error. The CDR3 does not end in the conserved phenylalanine or tryptophan, so this is likely a read error. The chain uses TRBV12-3 or TRBV12-4 and TRBJ1-2, with unresolved D. The CDR3 totals 15 residues. Trimming left V 5 bases short and J 0 bases short, with 13 bases between. In nucleotides, the CDR3 is TGTGCCAGCAGTCATACAGACATAGCTAACTATGGCTACACCCTC. Translating it yields CASSHTDIANYGYTL.

This clonotype was seen ten or more times. This chain connects TRBV7-8 to TRBJ2-7; D is perhaps TRBD1 (5 bases). The germline V gene encodes CDR1 SGHVS and CDR2 FQNEAQ. There are 13 residues in the CDR3. Trimming removed 2 bases at V and 7 bases at J, with 12 bases between. The CDR3 region has the DNA TGTGCCAGCAGCTTACCCCCCGCAGGGGAGCAGTACTTC. This codes for CASSLPPAGEQYF. Supplemented by reference TRBV7-8 and TRBJ2-7, the full variable domain reads GAGVSQSPRYKVAKRGQDVALRCDPISGHVSLFWYQQALGQGPEFLTYFQNEAQLDKSGLPSDRFFAERPEGSVSTLKIQRTQQEDSAVYLCASSLPPAGEQYFGPGTRLTVT.

The V call is TRBV10-3, the J call TRBJ1-2; D is unresolved. CDR3 length equals 14 residues. V gave up 8 bases and J gave up 3 bases, with 16 bases separating them. Germline V lookup: CDR1 ENHRY, CDR2 SYGVKD. This CDR3 reads CAIRPPGYDYGYTF. The CDR3 region has the DNA TGTGCCATCCGACCACCGGGATATGACTATGGCTACACCTTC.

In its sample, this clonotype was seen many times. The chain carries TRBV2 and TRBJ2-7, with 7 bases fitting TRBD2. V gave up 11 bases and J gave up 0 bases; unmatched junction bases: 13. Germline CDR1 is SNHLY and CDR2 is FYNNEI. The CDR3 covers 15 residues. The CDR3 here is CASLGSSGDSYEQYF. The CDR3 DNA sequence: TGTGCCTCCCTCGGGTCCAGCGGGGACTCCTACGAGCAGTACTTC. The complete variable domain, with remaining parts taken from reference TRBV2 and TRBJ2-7, reads EPEVTQTPSHQVTQMGQEVILRCVPISNHLYFYWYRQILGQKVEFLVSFYNNEISEKSEIFDDQFSVERPDGSNFTLKIRSTKLEDSAMYFCASLGSSGDSYEQYFGPGTRLTVT.

This clonotype was detected once. A much bigger clone sits one base away, suggesting this may be a read error. The chain carries TRBV10-2 and TRBJ2-7, with D perhaps matching TRBD1 (6 bases). V shed 2 bases and J shed 3 bases, with 11 bases lying between them. The germline V gene encodes CDR1 WSHSY and CDR2 SAAADI. This CDR3 region has 14 residues. The CDR3 DNA reads TGCGCCAGCAGTGAGCCAACAGGGTACTACGAGCAGTACTTC. It codes for CASSEPTGYYEQYF.

This clonotype was seen repeatedly, ten times or more. The gene calls are TRBV5-1 and TRBJ1-1; 8 bases are a match to TRBD1. Per the germline V gene, CDR1 is SGHRS and CDR2 is YFSETQ. The CDR3 consists of 17 residues. The ends lost 4 bases at V and 4 bases at J; junction bases unmatched: 15. This CDR3 is CASSRGRQGLVSTEAFF. The CDR3 DNA reads TGCGCCAGCAGCCGGGGAAGACAGGGGTTGGTTAGCACTGAAGCTTTCTTT. The full variable domain, with the rest looked up from reference TRBV5-1 and TRBJ1-1, is KAGVTQTPRYLIKTRGQQVTLSCSPISGHRSVSWYQQTPGQGLQFLFEYFSETQRNKGNFPGRFSGRQFSNSRSEMNVSTLELGDSALYLCASSRGRQGLVSTEAFFGQGTRLTVV.

This clonotype was counted many times. V gene TRBV7-9 combines with J gene TRBJ1-1; 7 nucleotides align to TRBD1. The germline gives CDR1 SEHNR, CDR2 FQNEAQ (reference sequence). There are 20 residues in the CDR3. J lost 6 bases, V lost 1 base, and 23 bases had no gene match. The chain's CDR3 is CASSLVGTVRDTPGRAEAFF. The CDR3 nucleotides read TGTGCCAGCAGCTTAGTAGGGACAGTCCGTGATACTCCGGGGAGGGCTGAAGCTTTCTTT.

This CDR3 is CATSLGLAGGLGAEAFF. The CDR3, as DNA: TGTGCCACCAGCCTAGGACTAGCGGGAGGCTTGGGCGCTGAAGCTTTCTTT. The chain couples TRBV15 to TRBJ1-1, with unresolved D. The V end was cut by 5 bases, the J end by 6 bases, with 25 bases between. This CDR3 spans 17 amino acids. CDR1 and CDR2 from the germline V gene are LNHNV and YYDKDF (reference sequence).

The table lists this clonotype with many counts. V and J are TRBV7-3 and TRBJ1-1; tentatively, D is TRBD1 (5 bases). V gave up 5 bases and J gave up 3 bases, with 19 bases separating them. The CDR3 sequence is 16 residues long. Germline assignment: CDR1 SGHTA and CDR2 FQGTGA. The CDR3 region has the DNA TGTGCCAGCAGCCCTCTCGCCCGGGGGGTCGACACTGAAGCTTTCTTT. This translates into CASSPLARGVDTEAFF.

This clonotype has just a few counts. The CDR3 sequence: CSASPPTSTGELFF. The CDR3 DNA reads TGCAGTGCTAGCCCTCCGACTAGCACCGGGGAGCTGTTTTTT. This chain uses TRBV20-1 with TRBJ2-2; tentative D call: TRBD2 (6 bases). This CDR3 is built from 14 residues. The germline V gene encodes CDR1 DFQATT and CDR2 SNEGSKA (reference sequence). V shed 3 bases and J shed 4 bases, with 12 bases lying between them.

Points on this clonotype: A read error may account for a junction end that differs from germline. The chain uses TRBV7-3 and TRBJ1-4; D is possibly TRBD1 (6 bases). Per germline, CDR1 SGHTA and CDR2 FQGTGA. This CDR3 has 17 amino acids. CDR3 DNA: TGCGCCAGCAGCCTTTTGGGCGGGGGCACACCCCTTGGAAAACTGTTTTTT. Translation: CASSLLGGGTPLGKLFF.

There are a few counts of this clonotype. This sequence joins TRBV19 and TRBJ2-7; D tentatively fits TRBD1 or TRBD2 (5 bases each). Deletions cut 3 bases from V and 2 bases from J, with 14 bases between. Germline V gives CDR1 LNHDA, CDR2 SQIVND (reference sequence). The CDR3 covers 15 residues. In nucleotides, the CDR3 is TGTGCCAGTAGTATCGCCCAGGGAGAAGCCTACGAGCAGTACTTC. It codes for CASSIAQGEAYEQYF.

The chain employs TRBV5-1 and TRBJ2-5; 8 positions match TRBD1. V trimming: 1 base; J trimming: 4 bases; junction bases outside the gene matches: 6. CDR3 length equals 15 residues. Germline assignment: CDR1 SGHRS and CDR2 YFSETQ. The CDR3 DNA is TGCGCCAGCAGCTTGTCCCAGGGGGCGCGAGAGACCCAGTACTTC. Its protein is CASSLSQGARETQYF. The full variable domain, its missing parts supplied by reference TRBV5-1 and TRBJ2-5, is KAGVTQTPRYLIKTRGQQVTLSCSPISGHRSVSWYQQTPGQGLQFLFEYFSETQRNKGNFPGRFSGRQFSNSRSEMNVSTLELGDSALYLCASSLSQGARETQYFGPGTRLLVL.

V usage is TRBV29-1 and J usage is TRBJ1-4; no firm D call. In germline, CDR1 is SQVTM, CDR2 ANQGSEA. V gave up 6 bases and J gave up 7 bases, with 15 bases separating them. The CDR3 is made up of 13 amino acids. The CDR3 reads CSVARGSGEKLFF. In DNA form, the CDR3 reads TGCAGCGTCGCCCGAGGCTCCGGTGAAAAACTGTTTTTT.